These T cell receptor beta chains were read from a single sample in a study of vaccination effects on CD4 cells after COVID-19. The table came from immunoSEQ multiplex PCR; TCRdb's copy has only in-frame clones and leaves some out. The sample carries tens of thousands of clones, around 74% recorded once. Antigens for these TCRs are unknown. The sample consisted of CD4+ T cells from PBMCs cultured with HCoV-229E spike peptides, taken before COVID-19 vaccination. These receptors all stem from a human donor who received a COVID-19 vaccine. Both conserved end residues are part of each CDR3. Fields, in order: D gene, clone size, V gene, J gene, CDR3 protein, CDR3 DNA. D genes are given only for firm matches. Not all rows give a size; the values are once, few, many and, for expanded clones, a class.

TRBD2	-	TRBV7-2	TRBJ2-3	CASSLRLAGGGTDTQYF	TGTGCCAGCAGCCTCAGACTAGCGGGGGGGGGCACAGATACGCAGTATTTT
TRBD1	-	TRBV29-1	TRBJ1-2	CSAYLGGQGGVGYTF	TGCAGCGCATACCTAGGGGGACAGGGCGGCGTTGGCTACACCTTC
-	once	TRBV2	TRBJ1-1	CASSRDMNTEAFF	TGTGCCAGCAGCCGGGACATGAACACTGAAGCTTTCTTT
-	-	TRBV19	TRBJ2-1	CASRRGLSYNEQFF	TGTGCCAGCAGGAGGGGGCTATCCTACAATGAGCAGTTCTTC
-	-	TRBV19	TRBJ1-1	CASSKGRLNTEAFF	TGTGCCAGTAGCAAGGGACGGTTGAACACTGAAGCTTTCTTT
TRBD2	-	TRBV4-1	TRBJ2-3	CASSPRGSGGLTDTQYF	TGCGCCAGCAGCCCTCGGGGTAGCGGGGGCCTCACAGATACGCAGTATTTT
TRBD2	-	TRBV29-1	TRBJ2-5	CSVLREGGETQYF	TGCAGCGTTCTGAGGGAGGGAGGGGAGACCCAGTACTTC
-	-	TRBV29-1	TRBJ1-2	CSVSKGDYGYTF	TGCAGCGTTTCTAAGGGAGACTATGGCTACACCTTC
-	-	TRBV4-1	TRBJ2-1	CASSQGPTSNEQFF	TGCGCCAGCAGCCAAGGACCGACTAGTAATGAGCAGTTCTTC
TRBD1	-	TRBV24-1	TRBJ2-6	CATSEFTGAGANVLTF	TGTGCCACCAGTGAATTTACAGGGGCCGGGGCCAACGTCCTGACTTTC
-	few	TRBV5-1	TRBJ2-2	CASAPTLNTGELFF	TGCGCCAGCGCCCCGACCCTGAACACCGGGGAGCTGTTTTTT
TRBD2	-	TRBV19	TRBJ2-3	CASSTGLVSTDTQYF	TGTGCCAGTAGTACTGGACTAGTGAGCACAGATACGCAGTATTTT
-	-	TRBV7-2	TRBJ2-1	CASSLVGGTYNEQFF	TGTGCCAGCAGCTTAGTGGGGGGAACCTACAATGAGCAGTTCTTC
-	-	TRBV6-5	TRBJ2-2	CASSNRVSNTGELFF	TGTGCCAGCAGTAATAGGGTATCGAACACCGGGGAGCTGTTTTTT
-	-	TRBV28	TRBJ2-4	CASSLGGVAKNIQYF	TGTGCCAGCAGTCTAGGAGGTGTTGCCAAAAACATTCAGTACTTC
-	-	TRBV7-3	TRBJ2-3	CASSLRDLGTDTQYF	TGTGCCAGCAGCTTACGGGACCTTGGCACAGATACGCAGTATTTT
TRBD1	-	TRBV7-3	TRBJ2-6	CASTRQGTGANVLTF	TGTGCCAGCACCCGACAGGGGACTGGGGCCAACGTCCTGACTTTC
-	-	TRBV7-2	TRBJ2-1	CASSLDSQSSYNEQFF	TGTGCCAGCAGCTTAGATTCGCAAAGCTCCTACAATGAGCAGTTCTTC
TRBD1	-	TRBV19	TRBJ1-5	CASSPQRTGTQPQHF	TGTGCCAGTAGTCCACAACGGACAGGAACTCAGCCCCAGCATTTT
-	-	TRBV6-1	TRBJ1-5	CASSEGTNQPQHF	TGTGCCAGCAGTGAAGGAACTAATCAGCCCCAGCATTTT
-	-	TRBV29-1	TRBJ2-2	CSAGPETGNTGELFF	TGCAGCGCTGGGCCCGAGACAGGGAACACCGGGGAGCTGTTTTTT
-	-	TRBV2	TRBJ2-3	CASSVLLSTDTQYF	TGTGCCAGCAGTGTGTTACTCTCCACAGATACGCAGTATTTT
-	-	TRBV6-5	TRBJ2-4	CASSYSRGETIQYF	TGTGCCAGCAGTTATAGCAGGGGAGAAACCATTCAGTACTTC
-	-	TRBV29-1	TRBJ1-1	CSVKGGNNMNTEAFF	TGCAGCGTCAAAGGGGGGAATAACATGAACACTGAAGCTTTCTTT
TRBD1	-	TRBV6-5	TRBJ2-4	CASSHGPGQLNIQYF	TGTGCCAGCAGCCACGGACCGGGACAGTTAAACATTCAGTACTTC
-	-	TRBV19	TRBJ1-1	CASSTRNVGNTEAFF	TGTGCCAGTAGTACGAGGAACGTGGGTAACACTGAAGCTTTCTTT
-	few	TRBV12-3/TRBV12-4	TRBJ2-3	CASNQGINTQYF	TGTGCCAGCAACCAGGGTATAAATACGCAGTATTTT
-	once	TRBV5-1	TRBJ2-2	CASSLGVRNTGELFF	TGCGCCAGCAGCTTGGGGGTTAGGAACACCGGGGAGCTGTTTTTT
-	once	TRBV7-8	TRBJ2-5	CASSLEVEGETQYF	TGTGCCAGCAGCTTAGAGGTAGAAGGGGAGACCCAGTACTTC
-	-	TRBV2	TRBJ2-5	CASRAQSETQYF	TGTGCCAGCCGGGCCCAGTCAGAGACCCAGTACTTC
TRBD1	few	TRBV2	TRBJ2-2	CASSVQGAGELFF	TGTGCCAGCAGTGTCCAGGGGGCCGGGGAGCTGTTTTTT
TRBD2	few	TRBV7-9	TRBJ2-1	CASSLGYGGVHNEQFF	TGTGCCAGCAGCCTAGGGTACGGGGGGGTTCACAATGAGCAGTTCTTC
-	-	TRBV6-5	TRBJ1-4	CASREGRTTNEKLFF	TGTGCCAGCAGGGAGGGCCGCACAACTAATGAAAAACTGTTTTTT
-	-	TRBV18	TRBJ2-2	CASSPTSGETGELFF	TGTGCCAGCTCACCCACTTCAGGGGAAACCGGGGAGCTGTTTTTT
-	few	TRBV5-4	TRBJ1-6	CASSLLRDSPLHF	TGTGCCAGCAGCTTGTTAAGGGATTCACCCCTCCACTTT
TRBD1	-	TRBV14	TRBJ1-4	CASSQVVDRGLEKLFF	TGTGCCAGCAGCCAAGTCGTTGACAGGGGGTTGGAAAAACTGTTTTTT
-	-	TRBV24-1	TRBJ1-6	CATRSRATASSYNSPLHF	TGTGCCACCAGGTCCCGGGCGACAGCAAGCTCCTATAATTCACCCCTCCACTTT
TRBD2	-	TRBV5-1	TRBJ2-1	CASSLAGGRNEQFF	TGCGCCAGCAGCTTGGCGGGGGGGCGCAATGAGCAGTTCTTC
-	-	TRBV12-3/TRBV12-4	TRBJ1-2	CASRIRARYTF	TGTGCCAGCAGGATAAGAGCTCGCTACACCTTC
-	-	TRBV19	TRBJ2-5	CASSTTTTKTQYF	TGTGCCAGTAGTACCACGACAACGAAGACCCAGTACTTC
-	once	TRBV4-2	TRBJ2-4	CASSQDIGTPKNIQYF	TGTGCCAGCAGCCAAGACATCGGGACGCCCAAAAACATTCAGTACTTC
-	-	TRBV2	TRBJ1-4	CACAYPGRFNEKLFF	TGTGCCTGCGCATACCCGGGACGGTTTAATGAAAAACTGTTTTTT
TRBD1	once	TRBV7-2	TRBJ2-1	CASSTGQGANEQFF	TGTGCCAGCAGCACCGGACAGGGGGCGAATGAGCAGTTCTTC